The rows below give T cell receptor beta chains drawn from one sample of a study of OX40 agonist ivuxolimab in advanced cancers. Measured with immunoSEQ multiplex PCR; TCRdb has only the in-frame clones, and not every one. The top ten hold roughly 70% of the sample, which has around 15,000 clones, around 90% seen once. The specimen comprised CD4+ or CD8+ T cells sorted from blood, sampled in a trial of the OX40 agonist ivuxolimab. These receptor sequences come from an adult with an advanced solid tumor such as melanoma, head and neck, liver or kidney cancer. The CDR3 runs from the conserved cysteine through the conserved F or W. A D gene is named only where the DNA matches it firmly. Size is stated for part of the rows, as once, few or many counts, or as a class when the clone is expanded.

j_call	d_call	clone_size	v_call	cdr3_aa	cdr3_nt
TRBJ2-2	.	.	TRBV19	CASSASSTGELFF	TGTGCCAGTAGTGCGAGTTCCACCGGGGAGCTGTTTTTT
TRBJ2-2	.	.	TRBV9	CASQRGSTGELFF	TGTGCCTCCCAGAGAGGTAGCACCGGGGAGCTGTTTTTT
TRBJ2-7	.	.	TRBV15	CATSSRNGGLEQYF	TGTGCCACCAGCAGTCGTAACGGGGGCCTCGAGCAGTACTTC
TRBJ1-1	.	.	TRBV6-5	CASSYSLMNTEAFF	TGTGCCAGCAGTTACTCCCTTATGAACACTGAAGCTTTCTTT
TRBJ2-3	.	.	TRBV10-3	CAPSGYRATDTQYF	TGTGCCCCATCAGGTTACAGGGCGACAGATACGCAGTATTTT
TRBJ1-1	.	few	TRBV19	CASSIRLKAFF	TGTGCCAGTAGTATCAGGTTAAAGGCTTTCTTT
TRBJ2-3	.	.	TRBV10-3	CAISGPGHSFTDTQYF	TGTGCCATCAGTGGCCCGGGACACTCCTTCACAGATACGCAGTATTTT
TRBJ2-5	TRBD1	.	TRBV4-1	CASSQEWTGQETQYF	TGCGCCAGCAGCCAAGAATGGACAGGCCAAGAGACCCAGTACTTC
TRBJ1-1	.	.	TRBV13	CASSIRGDTEAFF	TGTGCCAGCAGCATAAGGGGAGACACTGAAGCTTTCTTT
TRBJ2-5	TRBD2	.	TRBV6-6	CASSPTSGGLETQYF	TGTGCCAGCAGTCCGACTAGCGGGGGTTTAGAGACCCAGTACTTC
TRBJ2-5	TRBD2	.	TRBV4-3	CASSQDRKRGETQYF	TGCGCCAGCAGCCAAGATAGGAAGCGGGGAGAGACCCAGTACTTC
TRBJ2-1	TRBD2	.	TRBV9	CASSVEASGRVYNEQFF	TGTGCCAGCAGCGTAGAGGCTAGCGGGAGGGTCTACAATGAGCAGTTCTTC
TRBJ2-3	.	once	TRBV9	CASSVRSGGITDTQYF	TGTGCCAGCAGCGTACGCTCAGGGGGGATCACAGATACGCAGTATTTT